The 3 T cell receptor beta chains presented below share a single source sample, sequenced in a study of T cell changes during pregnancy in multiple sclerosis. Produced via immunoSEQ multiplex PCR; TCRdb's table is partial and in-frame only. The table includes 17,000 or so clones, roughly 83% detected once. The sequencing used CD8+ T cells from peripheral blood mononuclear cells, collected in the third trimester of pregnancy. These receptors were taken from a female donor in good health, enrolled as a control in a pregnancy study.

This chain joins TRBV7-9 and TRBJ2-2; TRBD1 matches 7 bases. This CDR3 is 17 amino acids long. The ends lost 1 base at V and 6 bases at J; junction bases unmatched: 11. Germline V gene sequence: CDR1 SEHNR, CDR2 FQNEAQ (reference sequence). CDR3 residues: CASSLEGPAGGPGELFF. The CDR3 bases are TGTGCCAGCAGCTTAGAGGGGCCGGCAGGGGGTCCCGGGGAGCTGTTTTTT. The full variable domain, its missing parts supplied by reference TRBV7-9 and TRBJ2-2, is DTGVSQNPRHKITKRGQNVTFRCDPISEHNRLYWYRQTLGQGPEFLTYFQNEAQLEKSRLLSDRFSAERPKGSFSTLEIQRTEQGDSAMYLCASSLEGPAGGPGELFFGEGSRLTVL.

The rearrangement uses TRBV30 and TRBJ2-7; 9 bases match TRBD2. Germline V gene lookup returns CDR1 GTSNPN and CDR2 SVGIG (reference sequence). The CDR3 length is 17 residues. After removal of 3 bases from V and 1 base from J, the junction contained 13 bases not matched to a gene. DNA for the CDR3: TGTGCCTGGAGCCACCAAACGGGCGGGGGGGCATCCTACGAGCAGTACTTC. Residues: CAWSHQTGGGASYEQYF.

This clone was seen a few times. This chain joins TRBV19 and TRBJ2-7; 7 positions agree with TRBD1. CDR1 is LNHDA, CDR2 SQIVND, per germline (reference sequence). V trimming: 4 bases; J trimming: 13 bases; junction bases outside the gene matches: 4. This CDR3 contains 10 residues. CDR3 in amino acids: CASSTGGSYF. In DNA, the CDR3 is TGTGCCAGTAGTACAGGGGGATCCTACTTC.